Listed here are 27 T cell receptor beta chains from one sample, sequenced in a study of beta chain features in type 1 diabetes. The isolated RNA, all of it, was reverse transcribed, so expressed TCRB transcripts were what got sequenced. Only in-frame clones appear in the TCRdb table, and some are missing; sequencing was by immunoSEQ multiplex PCR. The sample has 250,000 to 350,000 clones, around 15% seen once. The sequenced sample consisted of central memory CD4+ T cells from blood. The source of these receptors is a young man in good health.

The chain has TRBV28 and TRBJ2-7; 7 nucleotides align to TRBD1. The CDR3 has 15 amino acids. Germline V lookup: CDR1 MDHEN, CDR2 SYDVKM. V lost 1 base to trimming and J lost 3 bases; unmatched junction nucleotides: 6. CDR3 DNA sequence: TGTGCCAGCAGTTTATTCGACAGGGACCGCTACGAGCAGTACTTC. Protein product: CASSLFDRDRYEQYF.

CDR3 sequence (DNA): TGTGCCAGCAGCTTGGTGGCGCACTCTGGAAACACCATATATTTT. Its protein product is CASSLVAHSGNTIYF. The rearrangement uses TRBV5-6 and TRBJ1-3, with D uncertain. V was trimmed by 0 bases and J by 0 bases, leaving 7 bases between them. From germline, CDR1 is SGHDT and CDR2 YYEEEE. This CDR3 comprises 15 residues.

This clone has more than one count but fewer than ten. V usage is TRBV11-2 and J usage is TRBJ2-1; 12 nucleotides align to TRBD2. Germline V gene data show CDR1 as SGHAT and CDR2 as FQNNGV. This CDR3 contains 15 residues. V trimming: 5 bases; J trimming: 4 bases; junction bases outside the gene matches: 3. CDR3 nucleotides: TGTGCCAGCAGCATCACTAGCGGGAGGTACAATGAGCAGTTCTTC. Protein: CASSITSGRYNEQFF.

The chain uses TRBV4-2 and TRBJ2-7; D tentatively reads TRBD1 or TRBD2 (5 bases each). Deletions cut 0 bases from V and 8 bases from J, with 20 bases between. The CDR3 has 16 amino acids. Germline-derived CDR1 and CDR2 are LGHNA and YNFKEQ. CDR3 residues: CASSQDGAGVAYKQYF. In DNA form, the CDR3 reads TGTGCCAGCAGCCAAGATGGGGCCGGGGTCGCGTACAAGCAGTACTTC.

This clone was recorded a few times. The chain links TRBV2 to TRBJ2-3; D possibly corresponds to TRBD1 (6 bases). Between the trimmed V and J ends, which lost 6 bases and 2 bases, there was a span of 15 bases. Looked up from germline, CDR1 is SNHLY and CDR2 is FYNNEI. CDR3 size: 15 residues. This CDR3 reads CASSVQGTPTDTQYF. The CDR3 nucleotides read TGTGCCAGCAGCGTACAGGGAACCCCCACAGATACGCAGTATTTT.

The chain links TRBV6-6 to TRBJ2-7; 12 bases match TRBD2. Trimming took 4 bases from V and 7 from J; bases not matched to a gene: 8. Germline CDR1 reads MNHNY; CDR2 reads SVGAGI (reference sequence). There are 15 residues in the CDR3. The CDR3 DNA reads TGTGCCAGCAGTTGGGCTAGCGGGGGGGCTCGGGAGCAGTACTTC. It codes for CASSWASGGAREQYF.

This clone was recorded a few times. The rearrangement links TRBV29-1 to TRBJ1-1; a weak D match, TRBD1 (5 bases). V was shortened by 3 bases and J by 5 bases, with 10 bases between the two germline ends. CDR1 and CDR2 (germline): SQVTM, ANQGSEA. The CDR3 is 12 residues long. CDR3 sequence: CSVDPGRTEAFF. For the CDR3, the DNA is TGCAGCGTTGATCCAGGGAGGACTGAAGCTTTCTTT.

The chain couples TRBV30 to TRBJ1-2, with 8 bases fitting TRBD1. The V segment lost 3 bases and the J segment 6 bases; nucleotides outside the gene matches: 3. CDR3 length: 12 amino acids. The V gene's germline CDR1 is GTSNPN and CDR2 SVGIG (reference sequence). The DNA of the CDR3 is TGTGCCTGGAGGACAGGGGAGGATGGCTACACCTTC. Translation: CAWRTGEDGYTF.

This clone was picked up a small number of times. The chain links TRBV2 to TRBJ1-1, with D unresolved. The ends were cut back, 7 bases at V and 6 bases at J, with 15 bases in the middle. Germline V gives CDR1 SNHLY, CDR2 FYNNEI. The CDR3 length is 13 residues. The CDR3 DNA follows: TGTGCCAGCAAGACTCAAGGGCCAGCTGAAGCTTTCTTT. Its translation is CASKTQGPAEAFF.

The V call is TRBV4-2, the J call TRBJ2-5; D is unclear. The CDR3 totals 15 residues. Trimming shortened V by 0 bases and J by 1 base, and 9 bases separated the two germline ends. Germline V CDR1 and CDR2: LGHNA, YNFKEQ. Written as DNA, the CDR3 is TGTGCCAGCAGCCAAGATCTGGGCACCCAAGAGACCCAGTACTTC. Translated: CASSQDLGTQETQYF.

The chain combines TRBV11-1 with TRBJ1-6; D uncertain. CDR1 and CDR2 (germline): SGHAT, FQDESV (reference sequence). Trimming left V 5 bases short and J 8 bases short, with 13 bases between. The CDR3 consists of 14 residues. In DNA form, the CDR3 reads TGTGCCAGCAGCGTAGGTGAAGGCTATTCACCCCTCCACTTT. This gives the protein CASSVGEGYSPLHF.

In this sample, this clone turned up a few times. This chain uses TRBV12-2 with TRBJ2-7; TRBD1 is the table's D call and was not checked against the DNA. TRBV12-2 is a pseudogene segment. The length of the CDR3 is 16 residues. The CDR3 DNA reads as TGTGCAAGTCGCTCCGCCCCCTTGGGTGGGGCTTACGAGCAGTACGTC. Translating gives CASRSAPLGGAYEQYV.

The V and J genes are TRBV9 and TRBJ2-3; perhaps TRBD2 as D (6 bases). This CDR3 has 15 amino acids. Germline V CDR1 and CDR2: SGDLS, YYNGEE. The V end lost 3 bases, the J end lost 3 bases, and 14 bases lay between the germline ends. CDR3 amino acids: CASSAGVRGTDTQYF. The CDR3 DNA reads as TGTGCCAGCAGCGCCGGGGTGCGGGGTACAGATACGCAGTATTTT.

This clone appeared a few times. The genes are TRBV5-4 and TRBJ2-3; D possibly matches TRBD1 or TRBD2 (5 bases each). Trimming left V 0 bases short and J 4 bases short, with 9 bases between. Germline lookup yields CDR1 SGHNT and CDR2 YYREEE (reference sequence). The CDR3 consists of 14 residues. The CDR3 DNA follows: TGTGCCAGCAGCTTGGGCAGGGACGCAGATACGCAGTATTTT. Translated, it gives CASSLGRDADTQYF.

The CDR3 spells CASTIGRWTEAFF. CDR3 in DNA: TGTGCCAGCACGATCGGCAGGTGGACTGAAGCTTTCTTT. The chain uses TRBV6-1 and TRBJ1-1, with D unresolved. The germline V gene has CDR1 MNHNS and CDR2 SASEGT. The CDR3 extends over 13 amino acids. Between the trimmed V and J ends, which lost 7 bases and 5 bases, there was a span of 14 bases.

The chain combines TRBV7-2 with TRBJ2-3; D possibly uses TRBD1 or TRBD2 (5 bases each). V was cut by 3 bases and J by 3 bases, with 7 bases left in between. The CDR3 runs to 13 residues. Germline CDR1 SGHTA, CDR2 FQGNSA. CDR3 nucleotides: TGTGCCAGCAGCTTTGGGGGAACAGATACGCAGTATTTT. This gives the protein CASSFGGTDTQYF.

This clone was recorded once. The gene calls are TRBV27 and TRBJ2-3; 7 positions agree with TRBD2. Germline V gene sequence: CDR1 MNHEY, CDR2 SMNVEV (reference sequence). The trim removed 4 bases at V and 2 bases at J, leaving 3 bases unmatched. This CDR3 contains 14 residues. DNA of the CDR3: TGTGCCAGCAGTTCGCTAGCGGACACAGATACGCAGTATTTT. It codes for CASSSLADTDTQYF.

This clone has a handful of counts. The chain uses TRBV10-2 and TRBJ1-6; D perhaps matches TRBD1 (5 bases). The V and J ends lost 8 bases and 4 bases respectively, with 12 bases between them. Germline V gives CDR1 WSHSY, CDR2 SAAADI. The CDR3 spans 14 residues. The CDR3 protein is CASSSDIYNSPLHF. The CDR3 DNA reads as TGCGCCAGCTCGTCGGACATTTATAATTCACCCCTCCACTTT.

Many counts were recorded for this clone. The rearrangement links TRBV7-9 to TRBJ1-2; 7 bases fit TRBD1. V shed 4 bases, J shed 2 bases, and the junction held 10 bases outside the gene matches. The CDR3 covers 16 residues. The V gene's germline CDR1 is SEHNR and CDR2 FQNEAQ (reference sequence). This CDR3 is CASSSEAGQRNYGYTF. The CDR3, as DNA: TGTGCCAGCAGCTCCGAAGCGGGACAGCGCAACTATGGCTACACCTTC. The full variable domain, completed using reference TRBV7-9 and TRBJ1-2, is DTGVSQNPRHKITKRGQNVTFRCDPISEHNRLYWYRQTLGQGPEFLTYFQNEAQLEKSRLLSDRFSAERPKGSFSTLEIQRTEQGDSAMYLCASSSEAGQRNYGYTFGSGTRLTVV.

There are a few counts of this clone. V is TRBV7-2 and J is TRBJ2-7; no firm D call. V dropped 1 base and J dropped 2 bases, with 12 bases sitting between them. This CDR3 has 15 amino acids. Germline V CDR1 and CDR2: SGHTA, FQGNSA. CDR3 protein: CASSLDQVQTYEQYV. The CDR3 bases are TGTGCCAGCAGCTTAGATCAGGTCCAAACCTACGAGCAGTACGTC.

This chain uses TRBV10-3 with TRBJ2-7, with 8 bases aligning to TRBD1. Germline loops: CDR1 ENHRY, CDR2 SYGVKD. The CDR3 sequence is 15 residues long. The V and J ends lost 6 bases and 3 bases, in that order; junction bases with no gene match: 10. CDR3 protein: CAISQWGQEDYEQYF. The CDR3 nucleotides read TGTGCCATCAGCCAGTGGGGACAGGAGGACTACGAGCAGTACTTC.

In this sample, this clone turned up a few times. The chain carries TRBV6-5 and TRBJ2-5; 7 nucleotides align to TRBD1. This CDR3 comprises 13 residues. CDR1 is MNHEY and CDR2 is SVGAGI in the germline V gene. The V segment lost 5 bases and the J segment 5 bases; nucleotides outside the gene matches: 5. CDR3: CASSPGGSETQYF. The CDR3 DNA sequence: TGTGCCAGCAGTCCAGGGGGTTCGGAGACCCAGTACTTC.

V is TRBV5-1 and J is TRBJ2-7; 7 positions match TRBD1. Germline trimming cut 4 bases from V and 6 bases from J; bases unmatched to any gene: 10. The germline V gene has CDR1 SGHRS and CDR2 YFSETQ. The CDR3 loop spans 14 amino acids. The CDR3 here is CASSVDRVSTEQYF. DNA of the CDR3: TGCGCCAGCAGCGTTGACAGGGTATCAACCGAGCAGTACTTC.

The chain uses TRBV7-8 and TRBJ2-3; D ambiguous. Trimming stripped 5 bases from V and 5 bases from J, with 11 bases between. Germline V CDR1 and CDR2: SGHVS, FQNEAQ. The CDR3 spans 13 residues. The CDR3 DNA sequence: TGTGCCAGCAGCCTACAGCCCGAAGATACGCAGTATTTT. Translation: CASSLQPEDTQYF.

This clone was seen only a few times. V usage is TRBV4-3 and J usage is TRBJ2-1, with D possibly matching TRBD2 (5 bases). Germline CDR1 reads LGHNA; CDR2 reads YSLEER. CDR3 length equals 17 residues. Trimming stripped 1 base from V and 0 bases from J, with 13 bases between. The CDR3 DNA follows: TGCGCCAGCAGCCAAGGGGTACGGAGGAGCTCCTACAATGAGCAGTTCTTC. Protein: CASSQGVRRSSYNEQFF.

The CDR3, as DNA: TGCGCCAGCAGCTTACCGGGACAGGGGACAGATACGCAGTATTTT. Translated, it gives CASSLPGQGTDTQYF. The chain combines TRBV5-1 with TRBJ2-3; 10 bases agree with TRBD1. From germline, CDR1 is SGHRS and CDR2 YFSETQ. This CDR3 has 15 residues. V lost 2 bases, J lost 3 bases, and 3 bases stayed unmatched.

This clone was counted at least ten times. This sequence joins TRBV6-5 and TRBJ1-1; 7 bases map to TRBD1. The J segment lost 12 bases and the V segment lost 4 bases, leaving 11 bases of the junction unmatched. Germline CDR1 reads MNHEY; CDR2 reads SVGAGI. This CDR3 spans 13 amino acids. The CDR3 DNA reads TGTGCCAGCAGTTCCGGACAGGCGGCGCGGTCTTTCTTT. It is translated as CASSSGQAARSFF.